The T cell receptor (beta chain) under discussion was sequenced for a study of shared clonotypes between healthy human individuals. This clone was seen more than once but under ten times. Each of the donors was a healthy adult who was HIV-negative and had not had a recent acute infection or vaccination. Germline V gene data show CDR1 as GTSNPN and CDR2 as SVGIG (reference sequence). V was cut by 3 bases and J by 3 bases, with 15 bases left in between. CDR3 length: 16 residues. TCRdb keeps only in-frame clones here, not all; method: immunoSEQ multiplex PCR. This sample has hundreds of thousands of clones, with around 79% found just once.

The sample consisted of PBMCs. This chain uses TRBV30 with TRBJ1-6; D perhaps matches TRBD1 (5 bases). This clonotype was obtained from a woman aged 40 to 50 in good health. Some clones in this sample may be carry-over from other donors' samples. The CDR3 reads CAWSLREGYYNSPLHF. DNA of the CDR3: TGTGCCTGGAGCCTTCGGGAGGGGTACTATAATTCACCCCTCCACTTT.